This passage covers 7 T cell receptor beta chains from one sample sequenced in a study of T cell responses to AZD1222 COVID-19 vaccine (dated by TCRdb to the early 2020s). This specimen's time point label, per the study, means: about 28 days (+/-7) after the second vaccine dose. Receptors were amplified or captured by the immunoSEQ multiplex PCR assay. The table was pulled from immuneACCESS by TCRdb, which kept in-frame rearrangements only. Such tables lose some clones; where checked, under half of the loss comes from unresolved V genes, and the rest has no known cause. The sample data list some 79,000 clones, and around three quarters of these were observed just once. Clones ranked in the top ten supply around 50% of the sample. The material sequenced was peripheral blood, taken 28 days after the second AZD1222 dose. These receptor sequences come from an adult who received the AZD1222 COVID-19 vaccine.

The chain carries TRBV6-5 and TRBJ2-1, with D perhaps TRBD1 (6 bases). This CDR3 spans 15 amino acids. Trimming shortened V by 2 bases and J by 8 bases, and 16 bases separated the two germline ends. In germline, CDR1 is MNHEY, CDR2 SVGAGI. This CDR3 is CASSYGQSVGDEQFF. CDR3 bases: TGTGCCAGCAGTTACGGACAGTCAGTTGGCGATGAGCAGTTCTTC.

This chain links TRBV10-3 with TRBJ2-7; 7 bases map to TRBD1. The CDR3 runs to 14 residues. V was clipped by 6 bases and J by 5 bases; unmatched bases: 10. CDR1 and CDR2 from the germline V gene are ENHRY and SYGVKD. CDR3 bases: TGTGCCATCAGGACCGGGACAGCCGAAAACGAGCAGTACTTC. Translating gives CAIRTGTAENEQYF.

This clone has more than one count but fewer than ten. The CDR3 spells CASSKRQGYGYTF. In nucleotides, the CDR3 is TGTGCCAGCAGTAAGCGACAGGGCTATGGCTACACCTTC. The chain employs TRBV27 and TRBJ1-2; 7 bases agree with TRBD1. The CDR3 sequence is 13 residues long. Losses at the gene ends were 5 bases for V and 4 bases for J; bases not matched to a gene: 4. Germline CDR1 is MNHEY and CDR2 is SMNVEV (reference sequence).

The chain is built from TRBV2 and TRBJ1-4; 9 bases fit TRBD1. The CDR3 totals 14 residues. The V segment lost 7 bases and the J segment 8 bases; nucleotides outside the gene matches: 8. The germline V gene has CDR1 SNHLY and CDR2 FYNNEI. The CDR3 sequence is CASKDRGEWEKLFF. The CDR3 DNA reads as TGTGCCAGCAAAGACAGGGGGGAATGGGAAAAACTGTTTTTT. Looking up the rest from reference TRBV2 and TRBJ1-4 gives the full variable domain: EPEVTQTPSHQVTQMGQEVILRCVPISNHLYFYWYRQILGQKVEFLVSFYNNEISEKSEIFDDQFSVERPDGSNFTLKIRSTKLEDSAMYFCASKDRGEWEKLFFGSGTQLSVL.

This chain connects TRBV21-1 to TRBJ2-1; the table's TRBD2 call for D was not verified on the DNA. TRBV21-1 is designated a pseudogene. This CDR3 spans 10 amino acids. Here the CDR3 reads CASKSGRAIF. The CDR3, as DNA: TGTGCCAGCAAGAGCGGGAGGGCCATCTTC.

The gene calls are TRBV28 and TRBJ2-1, with 12 bases aligning to TRBD1. This CDR3 region has 15 residues. V was clipped by 9 bases and J by 8 bases; unmatched bases: 11. Germline CDR1 is MDHEN and CDR2 is SYDVKM. The CDR3 DNA is TGTGCCAGTTGTATTCTTGGGACAGGGGGCCATGAGCAGTTCTTC. It is translated as CASCILGTGGHEQFF.

This chain joins TRBV6-5 and TRBJ1-2; no clear D gene. Trimming stripped 2 bases from V and 10 bases from J, with 11 bases between. The germline V gene encodes CDR1 MNHEY and CDR2 SVGAGI. The CDR3 length is 12 residues. CDR3 protein: CASSYNGRAYTF. Written as DNA, the CDR3 is TGTGCCAGCAGTTACAATGGTCGGGCCTACACCTTC.